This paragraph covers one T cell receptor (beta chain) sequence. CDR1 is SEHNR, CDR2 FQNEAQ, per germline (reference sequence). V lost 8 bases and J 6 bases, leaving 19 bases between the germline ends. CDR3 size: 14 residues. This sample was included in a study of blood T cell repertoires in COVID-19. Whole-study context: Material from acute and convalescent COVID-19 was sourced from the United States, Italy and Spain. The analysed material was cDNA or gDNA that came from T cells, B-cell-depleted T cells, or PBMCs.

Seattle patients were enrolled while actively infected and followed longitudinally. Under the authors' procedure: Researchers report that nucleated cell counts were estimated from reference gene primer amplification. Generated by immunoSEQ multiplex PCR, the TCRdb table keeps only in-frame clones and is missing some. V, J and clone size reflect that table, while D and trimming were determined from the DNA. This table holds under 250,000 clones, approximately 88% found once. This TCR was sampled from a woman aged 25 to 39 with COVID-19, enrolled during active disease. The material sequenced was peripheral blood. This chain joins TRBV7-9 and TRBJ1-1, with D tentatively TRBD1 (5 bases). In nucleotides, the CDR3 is TGTGCCAGCGCCGAGGTAGGGGTTTACGCTGAAGCTTTCTTT. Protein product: CASAEVGVYAEAFF.